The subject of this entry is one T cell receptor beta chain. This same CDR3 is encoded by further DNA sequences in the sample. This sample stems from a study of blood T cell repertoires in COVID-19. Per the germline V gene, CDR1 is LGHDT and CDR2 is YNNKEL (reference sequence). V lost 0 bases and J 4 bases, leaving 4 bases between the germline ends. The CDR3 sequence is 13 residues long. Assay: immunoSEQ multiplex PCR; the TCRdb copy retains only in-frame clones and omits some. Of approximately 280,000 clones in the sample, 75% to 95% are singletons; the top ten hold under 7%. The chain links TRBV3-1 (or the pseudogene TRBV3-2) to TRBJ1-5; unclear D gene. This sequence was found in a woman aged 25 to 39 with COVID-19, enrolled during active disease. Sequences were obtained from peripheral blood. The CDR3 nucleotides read TGTGCCAGCAGCCAAGATTTAAATCAGCCCCAGCATTTT. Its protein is CASSQDLNQPQHF.